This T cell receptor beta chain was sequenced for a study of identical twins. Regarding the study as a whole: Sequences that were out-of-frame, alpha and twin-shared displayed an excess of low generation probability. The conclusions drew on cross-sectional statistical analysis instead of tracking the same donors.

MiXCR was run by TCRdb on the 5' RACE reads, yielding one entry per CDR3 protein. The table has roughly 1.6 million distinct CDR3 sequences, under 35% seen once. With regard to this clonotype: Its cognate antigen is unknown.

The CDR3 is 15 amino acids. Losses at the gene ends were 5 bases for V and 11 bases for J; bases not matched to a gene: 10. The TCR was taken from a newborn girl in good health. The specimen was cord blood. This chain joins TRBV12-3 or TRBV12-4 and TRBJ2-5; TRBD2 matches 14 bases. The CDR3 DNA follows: TGTGCCAGCAGTCCCCGACTAGCGGGAGGGTGGAAGCAGTACTTC. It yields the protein CASSPRLAGGWKQYF.